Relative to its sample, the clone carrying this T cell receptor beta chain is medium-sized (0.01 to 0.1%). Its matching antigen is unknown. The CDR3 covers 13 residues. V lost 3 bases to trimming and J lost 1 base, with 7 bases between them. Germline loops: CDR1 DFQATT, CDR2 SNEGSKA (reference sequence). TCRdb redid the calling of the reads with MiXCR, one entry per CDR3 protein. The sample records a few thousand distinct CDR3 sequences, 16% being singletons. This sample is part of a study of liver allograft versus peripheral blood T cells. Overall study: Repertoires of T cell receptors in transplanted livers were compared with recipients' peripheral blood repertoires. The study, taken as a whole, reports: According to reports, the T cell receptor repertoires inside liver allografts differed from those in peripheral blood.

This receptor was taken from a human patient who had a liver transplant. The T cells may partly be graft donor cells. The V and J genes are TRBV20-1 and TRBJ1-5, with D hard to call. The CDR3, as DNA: TGCAGTGCTAGGTTGCTGAGCAATCAGCCCCAGCATTTT. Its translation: CSARLLSNQPQHF.